A selection of T cell receptor beta chains follows, all from one sample in a study of T-cell reconstitution after alpha-beta-depleted transplantation in children. Using its own MiXCR run on the PCR reads, TCRdb lists one record per CDR3 protein. The sample has some 50,000 distinct CDR3 sequences, about 10% seen once. Here the sequenced sample was PBMCs, mostly from graft donor cells, taken 60 days after TCRalphabeta/CD19-depleted stem cell transplant. These receptors were collected from a male patient between 2 and 15 years old who had a stem cell transplant for chronic granulomatous disease, so the T cells may come from the graft donor. The CDR3 runs from the conserved cysteine through the conserved F or W. The order of the fields is V gene, CDR3 protein.

v_gene: TRBV20-1
CDR3aa: CSARVVAGEGPTDTQYF

v_gene: TRBV30
CDR3aa: CAWSVYTGELFF

v_gene: TRBV18
CDR3aa: CASSPRQGDMNTEAFF

v_gene: TRBV18
CDR3aa: CASSPPGGLNTGELFF

v_gene: TRBV12-3/TRBV12-4
CDR3aa: CATASGQGVSGTEAFF

v_gene: TRBV11-2
CDR3aa: CASSLGQGWYEQYF

v_gene: TRBV18
CDR3aa: CASSPVGDTQYF

v_gene: TRBV2
CDR3aa: CASKRTPRRVSYNEQFF

v_gene: TRBV5-6
CDR3aa: CASSLGAGAPTNEKLFF

v_gene: TRBV6-5
CDR3aa: CASSYARGQEGVETQYF

v_gene: TRBV6-2/TRBV6-3
CDR3aa: CASSYSAGGVSEQYF

v_gene: TRBV25-1
CDR3aa: CASSEWDTVYGYTF

v_gene: TRBV7-9
CDR3aa: CASSQKTNTYEQYF

v_gene: TRBV5-1
CDR3aa: CASSLESMGTGELFF

v_gene: TRBV3-1
CDR3aa: CASSQATGNTEAFF

v_gene: TRBV20-1
CDR3aa: CSASEGGEQYF

v_gene: TRBV21-1
CDR3aa: CASSTLLRDRGYSPLHF

v_gene: TRBV20-1
CDR3aa: CSARDLGLYYNEQFF

v_gene: TRBV4-1
CDR3aa: CASSQALGGRYEQYF

v_gene: TRBV10-3
CDR3aa: CAIRGGLDRDTGELFF

v_gene: TRBV29-1
CDR3aa: CSETRVTFYGYTF

v_gene: TRBV5-4
CDR3aa: CASSLTRETQETQYF

v_gene: TRBV6-2/TRBV6-3
CDR3aa: CASRKFTQNTEAFF

v_gene: TRBV20-1
CDR3aa: CSARDLGDGYTF

v_gene: TRBV9
CDR3aa: CASSVAPTSGRAEEQFF

v_gene: TRBV12-3/TRBV12-4
CDR3aa: CASSSDREVYEQYF

v_gene: TRBV20-1
CDR3aa: CSGEGLAGGLGEQYF

v_gene: TRBV7-2
CDR3aa: CASSLVGTDNYEQYF

v_gene: TRBV6-2/TRBV6-3
CDR3aa: CASSLWETQYF

v_gene: TRBV4-3
CDR3aa: CAGFIGGASYNEQFF

v_gene: TRBV21-1
CDR3aa: CASSQARGHGQFF

v_gene: TRBV11-2
CDR3aa: CASSHLLAGRVGLGYNEQFF

v_gene: TRBV10-2
CDR3aa: CASSESDLGNEQFF

v_gene: TRBV13
CDR3aa: CASSILGKGLMETQYF

v_gene: TRBV20-1
CDR3aa: CSARDPLAGGYNEQFF

v_gene: TRBV5-1
CDR3aa: CASSLAPGNTEAFF

v_gene: TRBV5-6
CDR3aa: CASSLLGDEQYF

v_gene: TRBV18
CDR3aa: CASSPPWGKKSGYTF

v_gene: TRBV21-1
CDR3aa: CASSKAAPGTENTEAFF